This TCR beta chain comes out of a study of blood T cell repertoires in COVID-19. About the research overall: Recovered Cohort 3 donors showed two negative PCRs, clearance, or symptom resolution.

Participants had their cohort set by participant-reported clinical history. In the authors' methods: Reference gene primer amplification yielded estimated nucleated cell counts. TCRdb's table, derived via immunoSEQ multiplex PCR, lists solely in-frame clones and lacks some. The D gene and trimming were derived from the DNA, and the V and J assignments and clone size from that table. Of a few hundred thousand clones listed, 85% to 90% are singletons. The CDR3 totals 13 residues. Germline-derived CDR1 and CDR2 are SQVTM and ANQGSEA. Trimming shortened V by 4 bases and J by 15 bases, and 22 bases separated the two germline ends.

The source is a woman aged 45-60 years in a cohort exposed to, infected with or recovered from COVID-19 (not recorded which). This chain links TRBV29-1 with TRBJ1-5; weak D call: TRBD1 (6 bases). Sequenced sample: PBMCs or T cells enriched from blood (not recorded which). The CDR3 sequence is CSVGEGGGTLLHF. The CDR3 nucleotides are TGCAGCGTTGGAGAAGGGGGGGGGACCCTGCTGCATTTT.